The clone carrying this T cell receptor (beta chain) came up a few times. As yet, its antigen is unknown. CDR1 DFQATT and CDR2 SNEGSKA come from the germline V gene (reference sequence). Unmatched junction bases numbered 7, after V lost 5 bases and J lost 6 bases. CDR3 size: 13 residues. This specimen belongs to a study of CD8 T cells in ankylosing spondylitis. TCRdb independently ran MiXCR on the 5' RACE reads; one entry per CDR3 protein. The table records hundreds of thousands of distinct CDR3 sequences, approximately 12% of them present only once. Points from the study as a whole: Reports of some motif variants in reactive arthritis synovial fluid and blood predate this one. One TCR beta motif, made up of 7 or 8 highly homologous variants, appeared characteristic of ankylosing spondylitis blood.

This clonotype was obtained from a male donor with ankylosing spondylitis. The chain recombines TRBV20-1 with TRBJ1-3, with TRBD1 matching 7 bases. Sequencing was performed on blood, either unsorted or a sorted T cell fraction (not recorded which). In DNA, the CDR3 is TGCAGTGCTTTAACAGGGGTGGAAAACACCATATATTTT. Translating it yields CSALTGVENTIYF.